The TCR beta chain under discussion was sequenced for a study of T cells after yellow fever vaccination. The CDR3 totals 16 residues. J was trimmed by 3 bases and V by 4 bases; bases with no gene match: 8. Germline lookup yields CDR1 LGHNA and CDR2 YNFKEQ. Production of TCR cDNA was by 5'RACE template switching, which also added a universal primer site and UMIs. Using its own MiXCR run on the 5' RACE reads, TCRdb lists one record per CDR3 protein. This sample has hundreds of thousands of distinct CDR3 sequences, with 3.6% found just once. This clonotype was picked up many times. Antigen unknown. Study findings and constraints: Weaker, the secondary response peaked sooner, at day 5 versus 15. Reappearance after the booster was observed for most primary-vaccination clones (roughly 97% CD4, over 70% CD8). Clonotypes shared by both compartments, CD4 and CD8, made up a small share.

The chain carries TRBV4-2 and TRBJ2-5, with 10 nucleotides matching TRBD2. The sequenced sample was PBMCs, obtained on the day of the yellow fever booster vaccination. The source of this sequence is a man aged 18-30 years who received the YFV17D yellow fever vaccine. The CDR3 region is CASSRARSGGEETQYF. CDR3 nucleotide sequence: TGTGCCAGCAGCCGGGCCCGAAGCGGGGGGGAAGAGACCCAGTACTTC.